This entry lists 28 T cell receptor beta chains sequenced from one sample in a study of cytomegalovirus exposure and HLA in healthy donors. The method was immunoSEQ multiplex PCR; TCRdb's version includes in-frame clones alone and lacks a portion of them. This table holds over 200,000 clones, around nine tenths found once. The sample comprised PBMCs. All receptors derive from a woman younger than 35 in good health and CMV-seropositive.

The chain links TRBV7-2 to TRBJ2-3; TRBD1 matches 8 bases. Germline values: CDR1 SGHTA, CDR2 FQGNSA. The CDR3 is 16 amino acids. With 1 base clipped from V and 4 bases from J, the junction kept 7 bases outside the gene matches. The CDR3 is CASSLGYRGNADTQYF. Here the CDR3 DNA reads TGTGCCAGCAGCTTAGGGTACAGGGGGAATGCAGATACGCAGTATTTT.

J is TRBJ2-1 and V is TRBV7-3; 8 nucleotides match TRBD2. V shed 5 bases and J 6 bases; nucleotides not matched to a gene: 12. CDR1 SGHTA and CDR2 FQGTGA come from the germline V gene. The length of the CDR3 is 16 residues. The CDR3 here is CASSPFSGRAGNEQFF. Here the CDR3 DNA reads TGTGCCAGCAGCCCTTTCAGCGGGAGAGCAGGCAATGAGCAGTTCTTC.

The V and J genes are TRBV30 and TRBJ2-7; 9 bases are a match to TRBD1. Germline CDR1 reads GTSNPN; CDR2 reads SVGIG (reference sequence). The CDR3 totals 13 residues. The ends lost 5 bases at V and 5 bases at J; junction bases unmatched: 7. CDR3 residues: CAWAYGTGNEQYF. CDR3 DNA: TGTGCCTGGGCATATGGGACAGGGAACGAGCAGTACTTC.

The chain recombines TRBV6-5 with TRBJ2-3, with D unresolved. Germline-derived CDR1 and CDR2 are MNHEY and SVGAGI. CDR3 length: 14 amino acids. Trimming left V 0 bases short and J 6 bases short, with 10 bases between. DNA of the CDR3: TGTGCCAGCAGTTACTCCGTCTATTCTGATACGCAGTATTTT. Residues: CASSYSVYSDTQYF.

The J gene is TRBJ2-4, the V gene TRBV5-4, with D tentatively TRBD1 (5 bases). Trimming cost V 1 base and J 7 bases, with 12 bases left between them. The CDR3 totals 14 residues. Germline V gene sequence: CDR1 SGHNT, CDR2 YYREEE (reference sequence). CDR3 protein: CASSLRGGRNIQYF. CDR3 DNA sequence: TGTGCCAGCAGCTTGAGGGGCGGCAGGAACATTCAGTACTTC.

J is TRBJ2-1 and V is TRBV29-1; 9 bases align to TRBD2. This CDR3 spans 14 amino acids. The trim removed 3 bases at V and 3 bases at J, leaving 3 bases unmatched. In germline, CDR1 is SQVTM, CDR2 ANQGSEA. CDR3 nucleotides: TGCAGCGTTGAGGGACTAGCTCTCTACAATGAGCAGTTCTTC. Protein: CSVEGLALYNEQFF.

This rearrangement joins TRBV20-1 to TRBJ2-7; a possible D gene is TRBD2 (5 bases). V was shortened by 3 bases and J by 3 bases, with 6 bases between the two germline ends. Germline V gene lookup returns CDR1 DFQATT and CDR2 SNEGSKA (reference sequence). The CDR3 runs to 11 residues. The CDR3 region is CSARGDYEQYF. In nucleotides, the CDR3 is TGCAGTGCTAGGGGAGACTACGAGCAGTACTTC.

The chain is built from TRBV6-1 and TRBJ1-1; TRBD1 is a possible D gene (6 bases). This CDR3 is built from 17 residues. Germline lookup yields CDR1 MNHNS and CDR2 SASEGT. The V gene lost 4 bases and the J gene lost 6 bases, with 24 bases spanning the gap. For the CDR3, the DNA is TGTGCCAGCAGTGGTTTGGTGGCAAAACAGGGTCTATCTGAAGCTTTCTTT. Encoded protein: CASSGLVAKQGLSEAFF.

CDR3 region: CASSTTGGEKTQYF. In DNA, the CDR3 is TGTGCCAGCAGCACAACAGGGGGCGAAAAGACCCAGTACTTC. The chain is built from TRBV7-7 and TRBJ2-5, with 9 positions matching TRBD1. After removal of 5 bases from V and 6 bases from J, the junction contained 7 bases not matched to a gene. The CDR3 runs 14 residues. Germline-derived CDR1 and CDR2 are SSHAT and FNYEAQ (reference sequence).

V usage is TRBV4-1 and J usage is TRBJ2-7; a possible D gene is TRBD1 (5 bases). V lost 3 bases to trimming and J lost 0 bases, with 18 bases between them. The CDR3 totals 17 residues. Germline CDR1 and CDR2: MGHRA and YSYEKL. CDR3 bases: TGCGCCAGCAGCCACCGGACAAGGGTAAAAATCTCCTACGAGCAGTACTTC. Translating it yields CASSHRTRVKISYEQYF.

CDR3 region: CASSLTRRGSYNEQFF. The DNA of the CDR3 is TGCGCCAGCAGCTTGACCCGGCGGGGCTCCTACAATGAGCAGTTCTTC. The V and J genes are TRBV5-1 and TRBJ2-1, with D possibly matching TRBD2 (6 bases). The ends were cut back, 1 base at V and 0 bases at J, with 11 bases in the middle. The CDR3 is made up of 16 amino acids. Germline values: CDR1 SGHRS, CDR2 YFSETQ.

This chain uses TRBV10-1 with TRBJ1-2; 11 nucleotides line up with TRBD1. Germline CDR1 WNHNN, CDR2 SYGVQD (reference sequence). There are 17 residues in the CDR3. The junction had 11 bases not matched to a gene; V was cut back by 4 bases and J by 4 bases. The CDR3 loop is CASSAGQGAFGPYGYTF. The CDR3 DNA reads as TGCGCCAGCAGTGCCGGACAGGGGGCGTTTGGCCCCTATGGCTACACCTTC.

This CDR3 is CASSATSGRFRETQYF. The CDR3 DNA reads as TGTGCCAGCAGCGCTACTAGCGGGAGGTTTCGGGAGACCCAGTACTTC. The chain recombines TRBV9 with TRBJ2-5; 12 bases are a match to TRBD2. Trimming at V came to 3 bases and at J to 5 bases, leaving 8 bases not matched to a gene. The CDR3 is 16 residues long. Germline V lookup: CDR1 SGDLS, CDR2 YYNGEE.

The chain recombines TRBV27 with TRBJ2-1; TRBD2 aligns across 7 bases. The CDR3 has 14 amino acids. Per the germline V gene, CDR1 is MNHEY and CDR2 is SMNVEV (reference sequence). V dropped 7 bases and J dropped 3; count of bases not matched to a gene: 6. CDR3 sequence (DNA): TGTGCCAGCACCTGGGGAGGGATCTACAATGAGCAGTTCTTC. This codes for CASTWGGIYNEQFF.

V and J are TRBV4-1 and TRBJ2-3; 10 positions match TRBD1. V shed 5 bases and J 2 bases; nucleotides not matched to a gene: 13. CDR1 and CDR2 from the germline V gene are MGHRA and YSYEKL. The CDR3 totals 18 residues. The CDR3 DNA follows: TGCGCCAGCAGCGCCCGGGACAGGGGTACCATTTCCACAGATACGCAGTATTTT. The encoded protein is CASSARDRGTISTDTQYF.

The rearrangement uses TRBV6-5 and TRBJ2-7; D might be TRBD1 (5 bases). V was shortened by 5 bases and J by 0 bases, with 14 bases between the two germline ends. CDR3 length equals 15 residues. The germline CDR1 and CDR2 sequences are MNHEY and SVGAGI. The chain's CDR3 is CASSAFGASSYEQYF. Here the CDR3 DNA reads TGTGCCAGCAGTGCATTTGGGGCTAGCTCCTACGAGCAGTACTTC.

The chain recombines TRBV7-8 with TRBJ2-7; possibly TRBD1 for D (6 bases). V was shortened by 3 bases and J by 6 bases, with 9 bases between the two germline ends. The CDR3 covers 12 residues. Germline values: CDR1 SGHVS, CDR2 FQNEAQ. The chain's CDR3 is CASSFHRVEQYF. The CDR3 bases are TGTGCCAGCAGCTTCCACAGGGTCGAGCAGTACTTC.

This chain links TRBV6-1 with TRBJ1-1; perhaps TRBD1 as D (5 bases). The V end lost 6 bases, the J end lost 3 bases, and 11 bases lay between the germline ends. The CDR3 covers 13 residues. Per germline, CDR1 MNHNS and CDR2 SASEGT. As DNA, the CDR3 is TGTGCCAGCAGACAGGTGGGGTACACTGAAGCTTTCTTT. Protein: CASRQVGYTEAFF.

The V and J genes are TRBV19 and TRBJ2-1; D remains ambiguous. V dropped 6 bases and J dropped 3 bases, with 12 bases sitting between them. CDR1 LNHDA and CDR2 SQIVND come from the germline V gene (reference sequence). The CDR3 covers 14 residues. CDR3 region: CASRSGKDYNEQFF. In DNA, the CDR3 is TGTGCCAGTAGGAGTGGTAAAGACTACAATGAGCAGTTCTTC.

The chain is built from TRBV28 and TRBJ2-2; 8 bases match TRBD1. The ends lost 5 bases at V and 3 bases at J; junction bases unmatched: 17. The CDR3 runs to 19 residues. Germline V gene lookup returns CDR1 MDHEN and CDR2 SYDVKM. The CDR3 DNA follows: TGTGCCAGCAGTAGCTTCATTGCCCGGGAGACAGGGGACACCGGGGAGCTGTTTTTT. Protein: CASSSFIARETGDTGELFF. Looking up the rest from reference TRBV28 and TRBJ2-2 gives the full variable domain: DVKVTQSSRYLVKRTGEKVFLECVQDMDHENMFWYRQDPGLGLRLIYFSYDVKMKEKGDIPEGYSVSREKKERFSLILESASTNQTSMYLCASSSFIARETGDTGELFFGEGSRLTVL.

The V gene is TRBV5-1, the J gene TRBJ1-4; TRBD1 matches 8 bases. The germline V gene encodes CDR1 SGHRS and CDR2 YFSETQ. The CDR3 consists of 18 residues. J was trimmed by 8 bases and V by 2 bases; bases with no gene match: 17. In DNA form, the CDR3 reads TGCGCCAGCAGCTTTGGTTGGACCCCAGGGGGCTTAGGAGAAAAACTGTTTTTT. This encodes CASSFGWTPGGLGEKLFF.

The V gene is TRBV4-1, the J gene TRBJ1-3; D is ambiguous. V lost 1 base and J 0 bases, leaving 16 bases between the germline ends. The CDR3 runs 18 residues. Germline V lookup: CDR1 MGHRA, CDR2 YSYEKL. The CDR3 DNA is TGCGCCAGCAGCCAAGGTATAGGAGGGCCCCTCTCTGGAAACACCATATATTTT. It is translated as CASSQGIGGPLSGNTIYF.

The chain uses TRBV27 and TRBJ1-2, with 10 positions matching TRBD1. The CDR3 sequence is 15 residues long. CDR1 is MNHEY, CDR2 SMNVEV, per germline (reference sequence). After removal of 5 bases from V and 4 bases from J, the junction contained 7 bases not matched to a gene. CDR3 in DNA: TGTGCCAGCAGTCCCCGGGACAGGGGCGTCTATGGCTACACCTTC. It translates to CASSPRDRGVYGYTF.

The CDR3 sequence: CATQGSGGTGSTDTQYF. In DNA, the CDR3 is TGTGCCACACAAGGTTCTGGTGGGACAGGGAGCACAGATACGCAGTATTTT. The rearrangement links TRBV28 to TRBJ2-3; 9 nucleotides align to TRBD1. With V trimmed by 10 bases and J by 0 bases, 14 bases remained unmatched. The germline gives CDR1 MDHEN, CDR2 SYDVKM. The CDR3 is 17 amino acids. Filled out from reference TRBV28 and TRBJ2-3, the complete variable domain reads DVKVTQSSRYLVKRTGEKVFLECVQDMDHENMFWYRQDPGLGLRLIYFSYDVKMKEKGDIPEGYSVSREKKERFSLILESASTNQTSMYLCATQGSGGTGSTDTQYFGPGTRLTVL.

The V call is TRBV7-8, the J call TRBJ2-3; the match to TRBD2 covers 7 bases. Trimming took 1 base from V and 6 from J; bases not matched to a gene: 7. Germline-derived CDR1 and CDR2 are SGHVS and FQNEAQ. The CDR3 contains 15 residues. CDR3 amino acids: CASSLDAGEGDTQYF. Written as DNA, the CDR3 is TGTGCCAGCAGCTTAGATGCGGGAGAGGGGGATACGCAGTATTTT.

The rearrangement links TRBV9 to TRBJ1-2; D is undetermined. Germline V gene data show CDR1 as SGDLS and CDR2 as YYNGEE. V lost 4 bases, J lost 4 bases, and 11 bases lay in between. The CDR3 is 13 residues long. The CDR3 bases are TGTGCCAGCAGCCCCCCGGGTTCCTATGGCTACACCTTC. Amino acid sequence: CASSPPGSYGYTF.

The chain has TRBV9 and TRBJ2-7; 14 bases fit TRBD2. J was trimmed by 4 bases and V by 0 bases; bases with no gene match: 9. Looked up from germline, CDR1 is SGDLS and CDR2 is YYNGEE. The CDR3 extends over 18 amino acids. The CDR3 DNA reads TGTGCCAGCAGCGTAGGACTAGCGGGAGGGCCGATTACTTACGAGCAGTACTTC. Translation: CASSVGLAGGPITYEQYF.

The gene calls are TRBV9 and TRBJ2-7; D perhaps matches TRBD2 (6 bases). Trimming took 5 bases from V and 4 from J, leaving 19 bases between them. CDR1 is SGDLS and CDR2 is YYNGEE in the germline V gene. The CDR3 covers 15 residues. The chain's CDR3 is CASSPEGKYTYEQYF. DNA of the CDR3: TGTGCCAGCAGTCCGGAGGGAAAATATACATACGAGCAGTACTTC. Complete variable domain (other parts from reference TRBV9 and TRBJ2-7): DSGVTQTPKHLITATGQRVTLRCSPRSGDLSVYWYQQSLDQGLQFLIQYYNGEERAKGNILERFSAQQFPDLHSELNLSSLELGDSALYFCASSPEGKYTYEQYFGPGTRLTVT.